This is a list of T cell receptor beta chains from one sample in a study of CD8 T cells in ankylosing spondylitis. Using its own MiXCR run on the 5' RACE reads, TCRdb lists one record per CDR3 protein. The sample contains 700,000 or so distinct CDR3 sequences, roughly 19% of which appear only once. The sequencing input was blood, either unsorted or a sorted T cell fraction (not recorded which). Receptors originate from a male donor with ankylosing spondylitis. CDR3s include the opening cysteine and the closing phenylalanine or tryptophan. Each record gives: clone size, D gene, J gene, CDR3 length, V gene, CDR3 DNA, CDR3 protein. The D gene is left open where the match is weak. Part of the rows lack a size; the others show once, few, many or a class for expanded clones.

clone_size: few
d_call: .
j_call: TRBJ2-3
cdr3_length: 16
v_call: TRBV5-1
cdr3_nt: TGCGCCAGCAGCTCGGGGACGCCGGAAAGCACAGATACGCAGTATTTT
cdr3_aa: CASSSGTPESTDTQYF

clone_size: few
d_call: .
j_call: TRBJ1-2
cdr3_length: 15
v_call: TRBV6-5
cdr3_nt: TGTGCCAGCAGTTATGGGCTGCAGGGGTGGTATGGCTACACCTTC
cdr3_aa: CASSYGLQGWYGYTF

clone_size: .
d_call: .
j_call: TRBJ1-2
cdr3_length: 13
v_call: TRBV12-3/TRBV12-4
cdr3_nt: TGTGCCAGCAGTTGGAACAGTCGAGATGGCTACACCTTC
cdr3_aa: CASSWNSRDGYTF

clone_size: .
d_call: .
j_call: TRBJ2-3
cdr3_length: 12
v_call: TRBV20-1
cdr3_nt: TGCAGTGGTCAGATGGGTACAGATACGCAGTATTTT
cdr3_aa: CSGQMGTDTQYF

clone_size: few
d_call: .
j_call: TRBJ2-2
cdr3_length: 12
v_call: TRBV12-5
cdr3_nt: TGTGCTAGTGCCGCGGACAGCGGGGAGCTGTTTTTT
cdr3_aa: CASAADSGELFF

clone_size: .
d_call: .
j_call: TRBJ1-5
cdr3_length: 15
v_call: TRBV5-1
cdr3_nt: TGCGCCAGCAGCCCCCAGGGGTCCCCCGGTCAGCCCCAGCATTTT
cdr3_aa: CASSPQGSPGQPQHF

clone_size: few
d_call: .
j_call: TRBJ2-7
cdr3_length: 18
v_call: TRBV3-1
cdr3_nt: TGTGCCAGCAGCCCCGGAGGGGTCACCCTGATTGAGAGCTACGAGCAGTACTTC
cdr3_aa: CASSPGGVTLIESYEQYF

clone_size: .
d_call: .
j_call: TRBJ2-3
cdr3_length: 15
v_call: TRBV5-1
cdr3_nt: TGCGCCAGCCTAAGAACTAGTTCTGCCACAGATACGCAGTATTTT
cdr3_aa: CASLRTSSATDTQYF

clone_size: few
d_call: TRBD1
j_call: TRBJ1-2
cdr3_length: 14
v_call: TRBV20-1
cdr3_nt: TGCAGTGCCGGGACAGGGACTTCTAACTATGGCTACACCTTC
cdr3_aa: CSAGTGTSNYGYTF

clone_size: few
d_call: .
j_call: TRBJ2-2
cdr3_length: 16
v_call: TRBV6-1
cdr3_nt: TGTGCCAGCAGCGTCAAGTCGTCGGGAGAGACCGGGGAGCTGTTTTTT
cdr3_aa: CASSVKSSGETGELFF

clone_size: many
d_call: TRBD1
j_call: TRBJ1-4
cdr3_length: 15
v_call: TRBV6-1
cdr3_nt: TGTGCCAGCAGACCCCTCGGGACAGTTAATGAAAAACTGTTTTTT
cdr3_aa: CASRPLGTVNEKLFF

clone_size: .
d_call: .
j_call: TRBJ2-3
cdr3_length: 16
v_call: TRBV11-2
cdr3_nt: TGTGCCAGCAGCTTTATTTCGGGGGGCCGCACAGATACGCAGTATTTT
cdr3_aa: CASSFISGGRTDTQYF

clone_size: .
d_call: .
j_call: TRBJ2-3
cdr3_length: 16
v_call: TRBV24-1
cdr3_nt: TGTGCCACCAGTGACTCCGGACGGATTAGCACAGATACGCAGTATTTT
cdr3_aa: CATSDSGRISTDTQYF

clone_size: .
d_call: TRBD1
j_call: TRBJ2-5
cdr3_length: 15
v_call: TRBV2
cdr3_nt: TGTGCCAGCATGTTGGGGACAGGGGGTCAAGAGACCCAGTACTTC
cdr3_aa: CASMLGTGGQETQYF

clone_size: few
d_call: .
j_call: TRBJ1-2
cdr3_length: 15
v_call: TRBV18
cdr3_nt: TGTGCCAGCTCACCACAGGGGACGGACAGTAATGGCTACACCTTC
cdr3_aa: CASSPQGTDSNGYTF

clone_size: many
d_call: .
j_call: TRBJ2-7
cdr3_length: 15
v_call: TRBV3-1
cdr3_nt: TGTGCCAGCAGCCAATCGGCAGGGAAAGCCTACGAGCAGTACTTC
cdr3_aa: CASSQSAGKAYEQYF

clone_size: .
d_call: .
j_call: TRBJ1-1
cdr3_length: 13
v_call: TRBV30
cdr3_nt: TGTGCCTGGAGTGATGAGGGGGGTACTGAAGCTTTCTTT
cdr3_aa: CAWSDEGGTEAFF

clone_size: few
d_call: .
j_call: TRBJ2-5
cdr3_length: 13
v_call: TRBV27
cdr3_nt: TGTGCCAGCAGGTCCATGGGGCAAGAGACCCAGTACTTC
cdr3_aa: CASRSMGQETQYF

clone_size: .
d_call: .
j_call: TRBJ2-7
cdr3_length: 15
v_call: TRBV10-3
cdr3_nt: TGTGCCATCAGTGAGCCAGGGAGTATCCTCTACGAGCAGTACTTC
cdr3_aa: CAISEPGSILYEQYF

clone_size: many
d_call: .
j_call: TRBJ2-2
cdr3_length: 14
v_call: TRBV7-9
cdr3_nt: TGTGCCAGCAGCCCCCCCACAGGGACCGGGGAGCTGTTTTTT
cdr3_aa: CASSPPTGTGELFF

clone_size: .
d_call: .
j_call: TRBJ2-5
cdr3_length: 13
v_call: TRBV20-1
cdr3_nt: TGCAGTGCTAGAGAAGGGGGAGTGGGGACCCAGTACTTC
cdr3_aa: CSAREGGVGTQYF

clone_size: many
d_call: .
j_call: TRBJ2-3
cdr3_length: 18
v_call: TRBV11-1
cdr3_nt: TGTGCCAGCAGCCACCAGGTGATGGGGCGGGTTGGCACAGATACGCAGTATTTT
cdr3_aa: CASSHQVMGRVGTDTQYF

clone_size: many
d_call: .
j_call: TRBJ1-2
cdr3_length: 15
v_call: TRBV9
cdr3_nt: TGTGCCAGCAGCGTAGGCCCAGAAACTAACTATGGCTACACCTTC
cdr3_aa: CASSVGPETNYGYTF

clone_size: .
d_call: .
j_call: TRBJ2-6
cdr3_length: 14
v_call: TRBV6-2/TRBV6-3
cdr3_nt: TGTGCCGGGGCTAAGAGCTCTGGGGCCAACGTCCTGACTTTC
cdr3_aa: CAGAKSSGANVLTF

clone_size: few
d_call: TRBD1
j_call: TRBJ2-6
cdr3_length: 16
v_call: TRBV5-1
cdr3_nt: TGCGCCAGCAGCGGGGACAGGGGGGCTGGGGCCAACGTCCTGACTTTC
cdr3_aa: CASSGDRGAGANVLTF

clone_size: few
d_call: TRBD1
j_call: TRBJ1-6
cdr3_length: 15
v_call: TRBV27
cdr3_nt: TGTGCCAGCAGTTGGACCGGGACAGGGTACTCACCCCTCCACTTT
cdr3_aa: CASSWTGTGYSPLHF

clone_size: .
d_call: .
j_call: TRBJ1-2
cdr3_length: 16
v_call: TRBV14
cdr3_nt: TGTGCCAGCAGCCAAGATCCTACAGCATTTTACTATGGCTACACCTTC
cdr3_aa: CASSQDPTAFYYGYTF

clone_size: few
d_call: .
j_call: TRBJ2-6
cdr3_length: 16
v_call: TRBV29-1
cdr3_nt: TGCAGCGCCTTAAGTGACGGAGCCTCTGGGGCCAACGTCCTGACTTTC
cdr3_aa: CSALSDGASGANVLTF

clone_size: .
d_call: TRBD1
j_call: TRBJ1-1
cdr3_length: 15
v_call: TRBV27
cdr3_nt: TGTGCCAGCAGCACGACAGGGGGCAAGAACACTGAAGCTTTCTTT
cdr3_aa: CASSTTGGKNTEAFF

clone_size: .
d_call: TRBD2
j_call: TRBJ2-1
cdr3_length: 14
v_call: TRBV7-9
cdr3_nt: TGTGCCAGCAGCGCAGCTGCCGGGAGGGATGAGCAGTTCTTC
cdr3_aa: CASSAAAGRDEQFF

clone_size: .
d_call: .
j_call: TRBJ2-5
cdr3_length: 15
v_call: TRBV9
cdr3_nt: TGTGCCAGCAGCGAGGCAGGGGGGTCCGGAGAGACCCAGTACTTC
cdr3_aa: CASSEAGGSGETQYF

clone_size: few
d_call: .
j_call: TRBJ2-5
cdr3_length: 14
v_call: TRBV29-1
cdr3_nt: TGCAGCGTTGAGGGCCAGGGAACAATGAAGACCCAGTACTTC
cdr3_aa: CSVEGQGTMKTQYF

clone_size: few
d_call: .
j_call: TRBJ2-1
cdr3_length: 16
v_call: TRBV21-1
cdr3_nt: TGTGCCAGCAGCAATATTCGGGTGGCGATCAACAATGAGCAGTTCTTC
cdr3_aa: CASSNIRVAINNEQFF

clone_size: .
d_call: TRBD2
j_call: TRBJ2-5
cdr3_length: 17
v_call: TRBV7-2
cdr3_nt: TGTGCCAGCAGCCAACAGATTAGAACGGGGGGACAAGAGACCCAGTACTTC
cdr3_aa: CASSQQIRTGGQETQYF

clone_size: .
d_call: TRBD1
j_call: TRBJ1-1
cdr3_length: 15
v_call: TRBV7-2
cdr3_nt: TGTGCCAGCAGCACCGTCGGACAGGGAGGGACTGAAGCTTTCTTT
cdr3_aa: CASSTVGQGGTEAFF

clone_size: .
d_call: .
j_call: TRBJ2-2
cdr3_length: 17
v_call: TRBV19
cdr3_nt: TGTGCCAGTAGTACCCCTCCCGGGACAAAAAACACCGGGGAGCTGTTTTTT
cdr3_aa: CASSTPPGTKNTGELFF

clone_size: .
d_call: .
j_call: TRBJ1-2
cdr3_length: 13
v_call: TRBV6-1
cdr3_nt: TGTGCCAGCACGGAGGGGGTTGCCTATGGCTACACCTTC
cdr3_aa: CASTEGVAYGYTF

clone_size: few
d_call: .
j_call: TRBJ2-7
cdr3_length: 14
v_call: TRBV5-1
cdr3_nt: TGCGCCAGCTGGGCCGGTCCCGACTCCTACGAGCAGTACTTC
cdr3_aa: CASWAGPDSYEQYF

clone_size: .
d_call: TRBD2
j_call: TRBJ2-1
cdr3_length: 16
v_call: TRBV7-6
cdr3_nt: TGTGCCAGCAGCCCACTGGGGAGGGGTGGGTACGGTGAGCAGTTCTTC
cdr3_aa: CASSPLGRGGYGEQFF

clone_size: .
d_call: TRBD1
j_call: TRBJ2-3
cdr3_length: 16
v_call: TRBV5-6
cdr3_nt: TGTGCCAGCAGCGGGGCGACAGGGGGGAGCACAGATACGCAGTATTTT
cdr3_aa: CASSGATGGSTDTQYF

clone_size: .
d_call: .
j_call: TRBJ1-1
cdr3_length: 17
v_call: TRBV14
cdr3_nt: TGTGCCAGCAGCCAGGTTTCGGGGGGCGTGCGGAACACTGAAGCTTTCTTT
cdr3_aa: CASSQVSGGVRNTEAFF

clone_size: few
d_call: TRBD2
j_call: TRBJ2-3
cdr3_length: 17
v_call: TRBV3-1
cdr3_nt: TGTGCCAGCAGCCAAGATCCCCCTAGCGGGGTCACAGATACGCAGTATTTT
cdr3_aa: CASSQDPPSGVTDTQYF

clone_size: .
d_call: TRBD1
j_call: TRBJ1-1
cdr3_length: 12
v_call: TRBV12-3/TRBV12-4
cdr3_nt: TGTGCCAGCAGTGCAGGGGGCTACGAAGCTTTCTTT
cdr3_aa: CASSAGGYEAFF

clone_size: few
d_call: .
j_call: TRBJ1-2
cdr3_length: 14
v_call: TRBV5-1
cdr3_nt: TGCGCCAGCAGCTTTATTGGGGATTCCTATGGCTACACCTTC
cdr3_aa: CASSFIGDSYGYTF

clone_size: many
d_call: .
j_call: TRBJ2-7
cdr3_length: 15
v_call: TRBV5-1
cdr3_nt: TGCGCCAGCAGTCCCACGAGGGACCTCGGGGACGAGCAGTACTTC
cdr3_aa: CASSPTRDLGDEQYF

clone_size: .
d_call: TRBD1
j_call: TRBJ2-7
cdr3_length: 14
v_call: TRBV24-1
cdr3_nt: TGTGCCACCAGTGACCCGGACAGGGGTTACGAGCAGTACTTC
cdr3_aa: CATSDPDRGYEQYF

clone_size: few
d_call: .
j_call: TRBJ2-2
cdr3_length: 16
v_call: TRBV11-2
cdr3_nt: TGTGCCAGCAGCTTAGATCGGGCAGGGAACACCGGGGAGCTGTTTTTT
cdr3_aa: CASSLDRAGNTGELFF

clone_size: .
d_call: TRBD2
j_call: TRBJ2-7
cdr3_length: 15
v_call: TRBV7-2
cdr3_nt: TGTGCCAGCAGCCCTAGAGGTAGCGGGAGCCCCAAGCAGTACTTC
cdr3_aa: CASSPRGSGSPKQYF

clone_size: few
d_call: TRBD2
j_call: TRBJ2-3
cdr3_length: 14
v_call: TRBV28
cdr3_nt: TGTGCCAGCAGCACGGGAGGGTCGCCAGATACGCAGTATTTT
cdr3_aa: CASSTGGSPDTQYF

clone_size: .
d_call: .
j_call: TRBJ2-1
cdr3_length: 12
v_call: TRBV6-6
cdr3_nt: TGTGCCAGCAGCCTTAGGGCCCATGAGCAGTTCTTC
cdr3_aa: CASSLRAHEQFF

clone_size: .
d_call: .
j_call: TRBJ2-1
cdr3_length: 15
v_call: TRBV20-1
cdr3_nt: TGCAGTGCTACGGAGCAATCTCTCTCCTCCAATGAGCAGTTCTTC
cdr3_aa: CSATEQSLSSNEQFF

clone_size: .
d_call: TRBD2
j_call: TRBJ2-3
cdr3_length: 16
v_call: TRBV5-1
cdr3_nt: TGCGCCAGCAGCCCTGGTAAAGGGCTAGCGGGAGATACGCAGTATTTT
cdr3_aa: CASSPGKGLAGDTQYF

clone_size: .
d_call: .
j_call: TRBJ1-5
cdr3_length: 13
v_call: TRBV28
cdr3_nt: TGTGCCAGCAGTTCAGGACGTTATCAGCCCCAGCATTTT
cdr3_aa: CASSSGRYQPQHF

clone_size: .
d_call: .
j_call: TRBJ2-2
cdr3_length: 14
v_call: TRBV11-2
cdr3_nt: TGTGCCAGCAGCTTGGGTGGGTCGTTCGGGGAGCTGTTTTTT
cdr3_aa: CASSLGGSFGELFF